The rows below give T cell receptor beta chains drawn from one sample of a study of T cell responses to AZD1222 COVID-19 vaccine. Some clones are missing from TCRdb's copy, which holds only in-frame ones; the method was immunoSEQ multiplex PCR. Of approximately 98,000 clones detected, more than 70% appear once; the ten largest clones hold about 3%. Sample: peripheral blood, taken on day 0 of AZD1222 vaccination. Receptors were obtained from an adult in good health. The CDR3 runs from the conserved cysteine through the conserved F or W. Each record gives: J gene, V gene, clone size, D gene, CDR3 protein, CDR3 DNA. A D gene is named only where the DNA matches it firmly. For some rows the clone size is stated as once, few or many, or as a class when expanded; others skip it.

J gene: TRBJ2-3; V gene: TRBV7-3; clone size: NA; D gene: TRBD1; CDR3 protein: CASSSQGGGSDTQYF; CDR3 DNA: TGTGCCAGCAGCTCACAGGGGGGAGGCTCAGATACGCAGTATTTT
J gene: TRBJ2-5; V gene: TRBV3-1/TRBV3-2; clone size: NA; D gene: NA; CDR3 protein: CASSPTAETQYF; CDR3 DNA: TGTGCCAGCAGCCCGACCGCAGAGACCCAGTACTTC
J gene: TRBJ1-4; V gene: TRBV5-1; clone size: NA; D gene: NA; CDR3 protein: CASSLVQGNEKLFF; CDR3 DNA: TGCGCCAGCAGCTTGGTCCAAGGGAATGAAAAACTGTTTTTT
J gene: TRBJ2-5; V gene: TRBV9; clone size: NA; D gene: NA; CDR3 protein: CASSGGWGMRETQYF; CDR3 DNA: TGTGCCAGCAGCGGGGGTTGGGGAATGAGGGAGACCCAGTACTTC
J gene: TRBJ2-7; V gene: TRBV4-1; clone size: NA; D gene: NA; CDR3 protein: CASSQVPGRSSYEQYF; CDR3 DNA: TGCGCCAGCAGCCAAGTTCCTGGACGGAGCTCCTACGAGCAGTACTTC
J gene: TRBJ2-7; V gene: TRBV10-1; clone size: NA; D gene: NA; CDR3 protein: CASSGGPGEQYF; CDR3 DNA: TGCGCCAGCAGTGGGGGTCCCGGGGAGCAGTACTTC
J gene: TRBJ1-2; V gene: TRBV12-3/TRBV12-4; clone size: NA; D gene: NA; CDR3 protein: CASTLGGAYGYTF; CDR3 DNA: TGTGCCAGCACCCTCGGCGGAGCCTATGGCTACACCTTC
J gene: TRBJ1-1; V gene: TRBV19; clone size: NA; D gene: TRBD1; CDR3 protein: CASSVDRGGSEAFF; CDR3 DNA: TGTGCCAGTAGTGTGGACAGGGGTGGATCTGAAGCTTTCTTT
J gene: TRBJ2-2; V gene: TRBV7-3; clone size: NA; D gene: TRBD1; CDR3 protein: CASSKQMTGTNTGELFF; CDR3 DNA: TGTGCCAGCAGCAAACAAATGACAGGGACGAACACCGGGGAGCTGTTTTTT
J gene: TRBJ1-5; V gene: TRBV28; clone size: NA; D gene: TRBD1; CDR3 protein: CASTFRQGRRGNQPQHF; CDR3 DNA: TGTGCCAGCACTTTCAGACAGGGAAGAAGGGGCAATCAGCCCCAGCATTTT
J gene: TRBJ2-2; V gene: TRBV19; clone size: NA; D gene: NA; CDR3 protein: CASSIVGRNTGELFF; CDR3 DNA: TGTGCCAGTAGTATAGTAGGCAGGAACACCGGGGAGCTGTTTTTT
J gene: TRBJ1-1; V gene: TRBV28; clone size: NA; D gene: NA; CDR3 protein: CASSSEAGTPYREAFF; CDR3 DNA: TGTGCCAGCTCCTCTGAAGCCGGGACCCCGTACCGTGAAGCTTTCTTT
J gene: TRBJ1-4; V gene: TRBV28; clone size: NA; D gene: TRBD1; CDR3 protein: CASRRGDRSEKLFF; CDR3 DNA: TGTGCCAGCAGACGCGGGGACAGGTCAGAAAAACTGTTTTTT
J gene: TRBJ1-2; V gene: TRBV2; clone size: NA; D gene: TRBD1; CDR3 protein: CASRGGRINYGYTF; CDR3 DNA: TGTGCCAGCAGAGGGGGCAGAATTAACTATGGCTACACCTTC
J gene: TRBJ1-5; V gene: TRBV28; clone size: NA; D gene: NA; CDR3 protein: CASSLGQPQHF; CDR3 DNA: TGTGCCAGCAGTTTAGGTCAGCCCCAGCATTTT
J gene: TRBJ1-5; V gene: TRBV7-2; clone size: NA; D gene: NA; CDR3 protein: CASSLSPGQFGNQPQHF; CDR3 DNA: TGTGCCAGCAGCTTATCCCCCGGACAGTTCGGCAATCAGCCCCAGCATTTT
J gene: TRBJ2-1; V gene: TRBV10-3; clone size: once; D gene: NA; CDR3 protein: CAISRQGLLDEQFF; CDR3 DNA: TGTGCCATCAGTAGACAGGGACTTTTGGATGAGCAGTTCTTC
J gene: TRBJ2-7; V gene: TRBV3-1/TRBV3-2; clone size: NA; D gene: TRBD2; CDR3 protein: CASGGEYEQYF; CDR3 DNA: TGTGCCAGCGGGGGGGAGTACGAGCAGTACTTC
J gene: TRBJ1-1; V gene: TRBV18; clone size: once; D gene: NA; CDR3 protein: CASWPGGSTEAFF; CDR3 DNA: TGTGCCAGCTGGCCCGGGGGTTCCACTGAAGCTTTCTTT
J gene: TRBJ1-6; V gene: TRBV3-1/TRBV3-2; clone size: NA; D gene: TRBD1; CDR3 protein: CASSHRGTDSPLHF; CDR3 DNA: TGTGCCAGCAGCCACCGTGGGACAGATTCACCCCTCCACTTT
J gene: TRBJ2-7; V gene: TRBV6-5; clone size: NA; D gene: TRBD1; CDR3 protein: CASSTRTGATYEQYF; CDR3 DNA: TGTGCCAGCAGTACGAGGACAGGGGCCACCTACGAGCAGTACTTC
J gene: TRBJ1-3; V gene: TRBV3-1/TRBV3-2; clone size: NA; D gene: NA; CDR3 protein: CASSQEIGTGNTIYF; CDR3 DNA: TGTGCCAGCAGCCAAGAGATCGGGACGGGAAACACCATATATTTT
J gene: TRBJ2-3; V gene: TRBV10-1; clone size: once; D gene: TRBD2; CDR3 protein: CASSEFRGGGSDTQYF; CDR3 DNA: TGCGCCAGCAGTGAGTTTCGCGGGGGTGGCTCGGATACGCAGTATTTT
J gene: TRBJ1-3; V gene: TRBV27; clone size: few; D gene: TRBD1; CDR3 protein: CASSTGVSGNTIYF; CDR3 DNA: TGTGCCAGCAGTACAGGGGTCTCTGGAAACACCATATATTTT
J gene: TRBJ1-6; V gene: TRBV2; clone size: NA; D gene: NA; CDR3 protein: CASSEVDRSNSPLHF; CDR3 DNA: TGTGCCAGCAGTGAAGTAGACAGGTCAAATTCACCCCTCCACTTT
J gene: TRBJ1-5; V gene: TRBV5-8; clone size: NA; D gene: TRBD1; CDR3 protein: CASSLGTGDRQPQHF; CDR3 DNA: TGTGCCAGCAGCTTGGGGACAGGGGATCGGCAGCCCCAGCATTTT
J gene: TRBJ1-5; V gene: TRBV12-3/TRBV12-4; clone size: NA; D gene: NA; CDR3 protein: CASSLSSRAPQHF; CDR3 DNA: TGTGCCAGCAGTTTAAGCTCTCGAGCGCCCCAGCATTTT
J gene: TRBJ2-7; V gene: TRBV28; clone size: NA; D gene: TRBD2; CDR3 protein: CASSLTSGTSREQYF; CDR3 DNA: TGTGCCAGCAGCCTCACTAGCGGTACCTCTCGGGAGCAGTACTTC
J gene: TRBJ1-5; V gene: TRBV3-1/TRBV3-2; clone size: NA; D gene: NA; CDR3 protein: CASSQAGGLSNQPQHF; CDR3 DNA: TGTGCCAGCAGCCAAGCGGGGGGTCTTAGCAATCAGCCCCAGCATTTT
J gene: TRBJ2-1; V gene: TRBV3-1/TRBV3-2; clone size: NA; D gene: TRBD2; CDR3 protein: CASSSLAGGRYNEQFF; CDR3 DNA: TGTGCCAGCAGCTCGTTAGCGGGGGGGCGATACAATGAGCAGTTCTTC
J gene: TRBJ1-1; V gene: TRBV6-5; clone size: NA; D gene: NA; CDR3 protein: CASSYSLGGGTEAFF; CDR3 DNA: TGTGCCAGCAGTTACTCGCTTGGGGGCGGCACTGAAGCTTTCTTT
J gene: TRBJ2-7; V gene: TRBV3-1/TRBV3-2; clone size: few; D gene: NA; CDR3 protein: CASSQDPTWWQSPKGAYEQYF; CDR3 DNA: TGTGCCAGCAGCCAAGATCCTACTTGGTGGCAGTCACCAAAGGGAGCCTACGAGCAGTACTTC
J gene: TRBJ1-3; V gene: TRBV7-3; clone size: NA; D gene: NA; CDR3 protein: CASSPTGSASGNTIYF; CDR3 DNA: TGTGCCAGCAGCCCTACGGGGTCCGCCTCTGGAAACACCATATATTTT
J gene: TRBJ1-2; V gene: TRBV3-1/TRBV3-2; clone size: NA; D gene: NA; CDR3 protein: CASSQDSRGGYTF; CDR3 DNA: TGTGCCAGCAGCCAAGATTCGAGAGGCGGCTACACCTTC